Listed below are T cell receptor beta chains from one sample, sequenced in a study of preoperative IRX-2 immunotherapy in early breast cancer. The protocol was immunoSEQ multiplex PCR, while the TCRdb copy is restricted to in-frame clones and leaves out a portion. The sample has more than 50,000 clones, roughly 94% seen once; the top ten hold 1.5% to 2%. The sample was gathered from a patient treated with IRX-2 immunotherapy. Receptors originate from a human donor with breast cancer. Each CDR3 is given with its conserved first and last residue. Fields, in order: V gene, D gene, J gene, clone size, CDR3 DNA, CDR3 protein. A D gene is named only where the DNA matches it firmly. The size entry is marked missing in some rows and otherwise reads once, few, many or a size class.

TRBV7-3,.,TRBJ1-5,once,TGTGCCAGCAGCTTAGGGGGTTTGGGTCAGCCCCAGCATTTT,CASSLGGLGQPQHF
TRBV4-3,TRBD1,TRBJ2-7,.,TGCGCCAGCAGCCAAGACAGGGGGCGGGTCGAGCAGTACTTC,CASSQDRGRVEQYF
TRBV30,.,TRBJ2-1,.,TGTGCCTGGAGGGGGACATCCCTCGGTGAGCAGTTCTTC,CAWRGTSLGEQFF
TRBV2,.,TRBJ2-7,once,TGTGCCAGCAGGGCCGAAAGGGGCGGAGCCTACGAGCAGTACTTC,CASRAERGGAYEQYF
TRBV27,TRBD1,TRBJ1-5,.,TGTGCCAGCAGTTTAGGGACAGCGGGCAATCAGCCCCAGCATTTT,CASSLGTAGNQPQHF
TRBV28,.,TRBJ1-1,once,TGCGCCAGCAGTGGCAGGTTGATGACTGAAGCTTTCTTT,CASSGRLMTEAFF
TRBV7-2,TRBD1,TRBJ1-3,.,TGTGCCAGCAGCTGGGACAGTGTAACCTCTGGAAACACCATATATTTT,CASSWDSVTSGNTIYF
TRBV15,TRBD1,TRBJ2-3,once,TGTGCCACCAGCACCGGCCTTGGACAGGGCCCGCAGTATTTT,CATSTGLGQGPQYF
TRBV27,.,TRBJ2-1,.,TGTGCCAGCAGTTTACGAAGTCTCTTCTACAATGAGCAGTTCTTC,CASSLRSLFYNEQFF
TRBV5-5,TRBD1,TRBJ1-2,.,TGTGCCAGCAGCTTGGTCGTGACAGGGGGTTTGGCTAACTATGGCTACACCTTC,CASSLVVTGGLANYGYTF
TRBV5-6,TRBD1,TRBJ1-2,.,TGTGCCAGCAGCTTTAAGGACAGGGAGGGCTATGGCTACACCTTC,CASSFKDREGYGYTF
TRBV27,TRBD1,TRBJ2-7,.,TGTGCCAGCAGTTCGACAGGGGTCCCCTCCTACGAGCAGTACTTC,CASSSTGVPSYEQYF
TRBV7-2,.,TRBJ2-5,.,TGTGCCAGCAGCTTAGCGCTGAGGGGAGGGACCCAGTACTTC,CASSLALRGGTQYF
TRBV28,.,TRBJ1-2,.,TGTGCCAGCAGTTCCCACATACTAGGAGACTATGGCTACACCTTC,CASSSHILGDYGYTF
TRBV7-2,.,TRBJ2-7,.,TGTGCCAGCAGCAAAACAAGGACGGGAAACTACGAGCAGTACTTC,CASSKTRTGNYEQYF
TRBV21-1,.,TRBJ2-3,.,TGTGCCAGCAGCAAAGCTCGGGTAGCGGGGCAGGAAGATACGCAGTATTTT,CASSKARVAGQEDTQYF
TRBV19,.,TRBJ1-1,.,TGTGCCAGTGGGGTAATACCTAACACTGAAGCTTTCTTT,CASGVIPNTEAFF
TRBV7-6,.,TRBJ2-7,.,TGTGCCAGCAGCCCCAGACTAGTTCACGAGCAGTACTTC,CASSPRLVHEQYF
TRBV18,.,TRBJ1-2,.,TGTGCCAGCTCAGCCCCGGGACGAAACACCACCCCCTATGGCTACACCTTC,CASSAPGRNTTPYGYTF
TRBV7-9,.,TRBJ2-5,.,TGTGCCAGCAGTTCAACCGGGGAGACCCAGTACTTC,CASSSTGETQYF
TRBV5-8,.,TRBJ1-1,.,TGTGCCAGCAGCTTGCACGGTGCCGGACCCCCGGACACTGAAGCTTTCTTT,CASSLHGAGPPDTEAFF
TRBV29-1,TRBD1,TRBJ2-5,.,TGCAGCGCAAGGACAGGGGGCAGAGAGACCCAGTACTTC,CSARTGGRETQYF
TRBV7-9,.,TRBJ2-5,few,TGTGCCAGCAGCTTAGTAGTTAGGGCGGAAGAGACCCAGTACTTC,CASSLVVRAEETQYF
TRBV18,TRBD1,TRBJ1-5,.,TGTGCCAGCTCACCAAAAGGGGACAGGGCCTACAATCAGCCCCAGCATTTT,CASSPKGDRAYNQPQHF